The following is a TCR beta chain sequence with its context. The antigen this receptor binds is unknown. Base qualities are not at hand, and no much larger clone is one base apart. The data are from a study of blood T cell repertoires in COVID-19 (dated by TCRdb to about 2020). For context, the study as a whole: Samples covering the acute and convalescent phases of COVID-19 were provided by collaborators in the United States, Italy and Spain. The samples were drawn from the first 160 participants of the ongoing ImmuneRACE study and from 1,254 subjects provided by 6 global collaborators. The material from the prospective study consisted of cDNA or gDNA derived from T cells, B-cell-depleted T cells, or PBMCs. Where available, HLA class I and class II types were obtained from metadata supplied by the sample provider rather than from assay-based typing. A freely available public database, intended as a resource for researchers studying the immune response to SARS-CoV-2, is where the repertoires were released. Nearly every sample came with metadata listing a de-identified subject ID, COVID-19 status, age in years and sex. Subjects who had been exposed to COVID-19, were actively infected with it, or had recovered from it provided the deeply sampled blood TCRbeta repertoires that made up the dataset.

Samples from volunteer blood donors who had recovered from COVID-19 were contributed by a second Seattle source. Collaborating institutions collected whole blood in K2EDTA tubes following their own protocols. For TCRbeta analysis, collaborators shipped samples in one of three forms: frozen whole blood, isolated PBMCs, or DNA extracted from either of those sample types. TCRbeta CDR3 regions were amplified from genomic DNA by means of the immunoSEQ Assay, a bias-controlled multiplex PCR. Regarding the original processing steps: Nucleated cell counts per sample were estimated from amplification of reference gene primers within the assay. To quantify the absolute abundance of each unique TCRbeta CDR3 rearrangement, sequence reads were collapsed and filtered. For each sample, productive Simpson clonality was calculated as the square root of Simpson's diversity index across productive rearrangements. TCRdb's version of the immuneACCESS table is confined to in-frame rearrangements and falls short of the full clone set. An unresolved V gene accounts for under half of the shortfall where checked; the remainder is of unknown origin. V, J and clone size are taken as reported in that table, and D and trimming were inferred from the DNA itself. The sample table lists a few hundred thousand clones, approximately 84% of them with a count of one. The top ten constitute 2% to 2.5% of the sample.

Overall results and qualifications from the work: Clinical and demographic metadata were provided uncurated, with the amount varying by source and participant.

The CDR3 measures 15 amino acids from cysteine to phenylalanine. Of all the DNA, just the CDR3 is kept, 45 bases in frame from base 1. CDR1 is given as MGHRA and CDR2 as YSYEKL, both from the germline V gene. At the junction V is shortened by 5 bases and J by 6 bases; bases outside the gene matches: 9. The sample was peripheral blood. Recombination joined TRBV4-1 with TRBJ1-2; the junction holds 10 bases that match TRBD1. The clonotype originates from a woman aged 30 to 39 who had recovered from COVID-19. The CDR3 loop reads CASSSLGTGVHGYTF. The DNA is TGCGCCAGCAGCTCTCTTGGGACAGGGGTACATGGCTACACCTTC.